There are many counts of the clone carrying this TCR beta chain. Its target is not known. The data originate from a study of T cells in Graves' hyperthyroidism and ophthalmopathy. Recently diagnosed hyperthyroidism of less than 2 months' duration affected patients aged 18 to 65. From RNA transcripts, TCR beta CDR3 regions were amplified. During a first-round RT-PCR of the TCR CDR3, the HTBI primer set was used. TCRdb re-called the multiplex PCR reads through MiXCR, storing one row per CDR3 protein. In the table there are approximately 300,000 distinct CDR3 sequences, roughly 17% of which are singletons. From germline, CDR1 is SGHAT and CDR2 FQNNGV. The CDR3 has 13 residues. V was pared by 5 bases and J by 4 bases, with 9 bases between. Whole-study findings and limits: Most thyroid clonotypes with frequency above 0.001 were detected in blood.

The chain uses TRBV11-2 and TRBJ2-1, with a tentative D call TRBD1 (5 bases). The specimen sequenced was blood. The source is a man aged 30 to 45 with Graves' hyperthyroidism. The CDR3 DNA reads TGTGCCAGCAGCCAGGGTGGTTACAATGAGCAGTTCTTC. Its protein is CASSQGGYNEQFF. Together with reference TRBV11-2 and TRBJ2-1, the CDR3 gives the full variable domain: EAGVAQSPRYKIIEKRQSVAFWCNPISGHATLYWYQQILGQGPKLLIQFQNNGVVDDSQLPKDRFSAERLKGVDSTLKIQPAKLEDSAVYLCASSQGGYNEQFFGPGTRLTVL.